These 12 T cell receptor beta chains were sequenced from one sample in a study of blood T cells in healthy people across ages. Primed by a sample-barcoded 5' primer and a J-beta primer mix, a second PCR proceeded for about 6 to 12 cycles. Via MiXCR, TCRdb re-called the 5' RACE reads, giving one row per CDR3 protein. The sample holds roughly 1.4 million distinct CDR3 sequences, approximately 59% seen once. Material for sequencing was blood. These receptors originate from a man aged 18 to 30 in good health.

The chain carries TRBV4-3 and TRBJ2-2, with 10 bases identical to TRBD2. Germline V lookup: CDR1 LGHNA, CDR2 YSLEER. The ends lost 1 base at V and 6 bases at J; junction bases unmatched: 8. The length of the CDR3 is 17 residues. The CDR3 DNA follows: TGCGCCAGCAGCCAAGCTAGCGGGGGAGCCCAGCCCGGGGAGCTGTTTTTT. Amino acid sequence: CASSQASGGAQPGELFF.

The chain joins TRBV29-1 to TRBJ1-2, with D unresolved. Germline V lookup: CDR1 SQVTM, CDR2 ANQGSEA. Trimming removed 7 bases at V and 0 bases at J, with 9 bases between. The CDR3 totals 12 residues. This CDR3 reads CSGLGTNYGYTF. The CDR3 DNA is TGCAGCGGACTGGGGACTAACTATGGCTACACCTTC.

The chain joins TRBV20-1 to TRBJ1-2, with TRBD1 as a possible D gene (5 bases). V lost 5 bases to trimming and J lost 0 bases, with 7 bases between them. CDR1 and CDR2 from the germline V gene are DFQATT and SNEGSKA (reference sequence). This CDR3 has 12 amino acids. CDR3 nucleotides: TGCAGTGCTCAGGGAGCTAACTATGGCTACACCTTC. Its protein product is CSAQGANYGYTF.

This clonotype was seen more than once but under ten times. The CDR3 is CSVGDSPNSPLHF. CDR3 DNA sequence: TGCAGCGTTGGGGACAGCCCTAATTCACCCCTCCACTTT. J is TRBJ1-6 and V is TRBV29-1; 7 bases map to TRBD1. The germline CDR1 and CDR2 sequences are SQVTM and ANQGSEA. The CDR3 length is 13 residues. V shed 4 bases and J 6 bases; nucleotides not matched to a gene: 3.

The chain has TRBV6-6 and TRBJ1-2; TRBD1 might be the D (6 bases). Trimming cost V 6 bases and J 0 bases, with 20 bases left between them. The length of the CDR3 is 17 residues. Germline values: CDR1 MNHNY, CDR2 SVGAGI (reference sequence). DNA for the CDR3: TGTGCCAGCAGCCTAAGCCCCTACAGGGAGACTAACTATGGCTACACCTTC. Amino acid sequence: CASSLSPYRETNYGYTF.

The CDR3 nucleotides are TGCAGTGCTGAGGCCGGGGGGGGCACAGATACGCAGTATTTT. The encoded protein is CSAEAGGGTDTQYF. V gene TRBV20-1 combines with J gene TRBJ2-3, with TRBD2 matching over 8 bases. The CDR3 length is 14 residues. J lost 1 base, V lost 5 bases, and 5 bases had no gene match. From germline, CDR1 is DFQATT and CDR2 SNEGSKA (reference sequence).

This chain links TRBV7-9 with TRBJ2-5; D remains unclear. Germline assignment: CDR1 SEHNR and CDR2 FQNEAQ (reference sequence). V lost 5 bases, J lost 1 base, and 11 bases lay in between. This CDR3 comprises 14 residues. The CDR3: CASSPNPSQETQYF. The CDR3 DNA follows: TGTGCCAGCAGCCCCAACCCGTCCCAAGAGACCCAGTACTTC.

This clonotype is a singleton in its sample. J is TRBJ2-1 and V is TRBV20-1, with 7 positions matching TRBD2. J lost 2 bases, V lost 0 bases, and 1 base had no gene match. The length of the CDR3 is 14 residues. The germline CDR1 and CDR2 sequences are DFQATT and SNEGSKA (reference sequence). The CDR3 protein is CSARERETYNEQFF. The DNA for the CDR3 is TGCAGTGCTAGAGAGCGGGAGACCTACAATGAGCAGTTCTTC.

Concerning this clonotype itself: Mismatch with germline at one junction end may stem from a read error. This sequence joins TRBV12-3 or TRBV12-4 and TRBJ2-5; TRBD1 agrees at 9 bases. The DNA end is a closer match to TRBJ2-7, so the J assignment may be wrong. The CDR3 loop spans 15 amino acids. In DNA, the CDR3 is TGTGCTAGCAGTTTAGAACAGGGGGCCGTCGACGAGCAGTACTTC. Its translation: CASSLEQGAVDEQYF.

V is TRBV2 and J is TRBJ2-7; 7 nucleotides line up with TRBD1. The CDR3 covers 15 residues. In germline, CDR1 is SNHLY, CDR2 FYNNEI. The trim removed 6 bases at V and 3 bases at J, leaving 11 bases unmatched. The CDR3 loop is CASSEKTGPLYEQYF. The CDR3 nucleotides are TGTGCCAGCAGCGAAAAGACAGGGCCCCTCTACGAGCAGTACTTC.

V and J are TRBV7-6 and TRBJ1-6; tentatively, D is TRBD1 (6 bases). The germline V and J ends were trimmed by 6 bases and 4 bases, with 10 bases remaining between them. The CDR3 runs 14 residues. Germline CDR1 reads SGHVS; CDR2 reads FNYEAQ. The CDR3 loop is CASRYREYNSPLHF. CDR3 DNA: TGTGCCAGCAGATACAGGGAGTATAATTCACCCCTCCACTTT.

V is TRBV6-1 and J is TRBJ2-1; 10 nucleotides align to TRBD2. Trimming cost V 5 bases and J 0 bases; bases outside gene matches: 19. The CDR3 has 21 amino acids. Germline-derived CDR1 and CDR2 are MNHNS and SASEGT. CDR3 loop: CASSPHRGPSGSSYSYNEQFF. CDR3 bases: TGTGCCAGCAGTCCTCACAGGGGTCCTAGCGGGAGCTCATACTCCTACAATGAGCAGTTCTTC.